Sequencing of this T cell receptor beta chain was carried out in a study of T cell responses to AZD1222 COVID-19 vaccine. Study-wide points: The number of AZD1222 recipients seropositive at baseline was only five or six. Females made up more of the donors, who were largely white British, and clonal diversity may have come out too low. A reported finding is that nearly half of spike-specific TCRs target unmutated variant regions.

The table lists this clone with a count of one. Its antigen is undetermined. Sequencing was performed with immunoSEQ multiplex PCR; in TCRdb, only in-frame clones are kept and a portion is missing. The sample shows about 140,000 clones, 75% to 90% of them seen only once. The germline V and J ends were trimmed by 3 bases and 0 bases, with 9 bases remaining between them. CDR1 and CDR2 (germline): KGHSH, LQKENI. The CDR3 extends over 14 amino acids. The sequencing here drew on peripheral blood, taken on day 0 of AZD1222 vaccination. The origin of this receptor is an adult in good health. The chain has TRBV18 and TRBJ2-7; D is undetermined. CDR3 sequence: CASSPGRSSYEQYF. The CDR3, as DNA: TGTGCCAGCTCACCCGGCAGGAGCTCCTACGAGCAGTACTTC.